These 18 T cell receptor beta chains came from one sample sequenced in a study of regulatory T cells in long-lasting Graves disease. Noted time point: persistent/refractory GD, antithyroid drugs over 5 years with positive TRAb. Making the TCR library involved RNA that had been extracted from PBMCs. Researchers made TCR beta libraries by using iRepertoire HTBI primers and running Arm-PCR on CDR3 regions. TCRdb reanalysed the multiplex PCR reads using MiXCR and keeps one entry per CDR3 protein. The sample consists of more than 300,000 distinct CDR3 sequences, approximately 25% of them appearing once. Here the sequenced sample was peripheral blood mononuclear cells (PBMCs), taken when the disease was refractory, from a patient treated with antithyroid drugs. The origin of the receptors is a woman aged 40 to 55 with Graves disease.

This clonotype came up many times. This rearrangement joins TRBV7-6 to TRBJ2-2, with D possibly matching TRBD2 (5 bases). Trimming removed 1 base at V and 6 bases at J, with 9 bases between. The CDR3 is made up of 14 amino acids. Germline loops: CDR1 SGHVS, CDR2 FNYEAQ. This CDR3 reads CASSLGAGAGELFF. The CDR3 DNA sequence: TGTGCCAGCAGCTTAGGTGCGGGCGCCGGGGAGCTGTTTTTT.

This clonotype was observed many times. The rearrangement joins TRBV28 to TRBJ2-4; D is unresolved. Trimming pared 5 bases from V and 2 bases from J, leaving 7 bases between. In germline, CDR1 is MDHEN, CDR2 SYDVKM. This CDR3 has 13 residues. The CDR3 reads CASSGASKNIQYF. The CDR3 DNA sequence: TGTGCCAGCAGTGGCGCGTCCAAAAACATTCAGTACTTC.

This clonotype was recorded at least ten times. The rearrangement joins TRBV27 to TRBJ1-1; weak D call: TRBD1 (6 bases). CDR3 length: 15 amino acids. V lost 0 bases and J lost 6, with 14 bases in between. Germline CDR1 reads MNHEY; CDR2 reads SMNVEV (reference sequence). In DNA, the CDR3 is TGTGCCAGCAGTTTATCCTTGACAGGACCTTCTGAAGCTTTCTTT. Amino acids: CASSLSLTGPSEAFF.

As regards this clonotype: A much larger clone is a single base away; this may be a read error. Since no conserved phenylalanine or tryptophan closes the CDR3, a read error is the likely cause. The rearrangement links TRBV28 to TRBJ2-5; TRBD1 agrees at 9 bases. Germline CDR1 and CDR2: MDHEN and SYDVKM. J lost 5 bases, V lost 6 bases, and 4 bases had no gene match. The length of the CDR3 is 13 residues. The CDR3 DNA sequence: TGTGCCAGCAGGGGGACAGGGTGGGAGACCCAGTACCTC. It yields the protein CASRGTGWETQYL.

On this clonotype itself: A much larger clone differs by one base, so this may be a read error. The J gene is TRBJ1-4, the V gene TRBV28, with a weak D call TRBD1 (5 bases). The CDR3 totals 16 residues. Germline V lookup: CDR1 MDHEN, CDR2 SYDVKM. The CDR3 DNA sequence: TGTGCCGGCAGTTACCCGATCGAGGGGAACAATGAAAAACTGTTTTTT. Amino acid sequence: CAGSYPIEGNNEKLFF.

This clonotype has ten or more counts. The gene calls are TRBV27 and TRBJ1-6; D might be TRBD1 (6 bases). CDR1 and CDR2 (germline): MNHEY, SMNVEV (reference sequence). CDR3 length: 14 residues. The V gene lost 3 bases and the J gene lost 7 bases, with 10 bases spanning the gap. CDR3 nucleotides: TGTGCCAGCAGTTTCCAGGGGTGGAATTCACCCCTCCACTTT. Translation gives CASSFQGWNSPLHF.

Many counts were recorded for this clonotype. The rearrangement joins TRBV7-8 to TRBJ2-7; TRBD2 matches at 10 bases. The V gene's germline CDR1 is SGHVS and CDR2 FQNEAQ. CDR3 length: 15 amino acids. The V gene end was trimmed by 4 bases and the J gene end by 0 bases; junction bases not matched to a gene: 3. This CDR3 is CASSWGTSVSYEQYF. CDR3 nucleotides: TGTGCCAGCAGCTGGGGGACTAGCGTCTCCTACGAGCAGTACTTC.

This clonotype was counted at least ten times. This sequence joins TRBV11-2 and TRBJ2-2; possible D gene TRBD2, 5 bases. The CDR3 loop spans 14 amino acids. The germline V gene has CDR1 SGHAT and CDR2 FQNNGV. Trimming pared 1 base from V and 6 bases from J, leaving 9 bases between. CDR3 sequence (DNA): TGTGCCAGCAGCTTAGCCCTCGGGGCCGGGGAGCTGTTTTTT. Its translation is CASSLALGAGELFF.

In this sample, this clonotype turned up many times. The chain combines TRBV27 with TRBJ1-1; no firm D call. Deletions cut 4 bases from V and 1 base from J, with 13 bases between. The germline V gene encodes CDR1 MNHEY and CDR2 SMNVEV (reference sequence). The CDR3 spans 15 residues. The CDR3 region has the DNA TGTGCCAGCAGTTCCACCCCCGGATCGAACACTGAAGCTTTCTTT. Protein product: CASSSTPGSNTEAFF.

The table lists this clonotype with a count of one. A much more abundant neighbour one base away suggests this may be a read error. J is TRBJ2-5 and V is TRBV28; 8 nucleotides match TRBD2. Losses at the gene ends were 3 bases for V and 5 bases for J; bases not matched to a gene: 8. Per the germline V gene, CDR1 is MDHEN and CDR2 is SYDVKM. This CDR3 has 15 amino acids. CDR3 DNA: TGTGCCAGCAGTTTGGCTGGCGGGGGGAGGGAGACCCAGTACTTC. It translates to CASSLAGGGRETQYF.

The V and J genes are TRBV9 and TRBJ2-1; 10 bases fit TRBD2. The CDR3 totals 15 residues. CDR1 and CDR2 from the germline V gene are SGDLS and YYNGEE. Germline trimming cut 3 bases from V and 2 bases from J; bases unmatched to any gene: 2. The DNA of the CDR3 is TGTGCCAGCAGCGCCCTAGCGGGGGCCTACAATGAGCAGTTCTTC. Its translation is CASSALAGAYNEQFF.

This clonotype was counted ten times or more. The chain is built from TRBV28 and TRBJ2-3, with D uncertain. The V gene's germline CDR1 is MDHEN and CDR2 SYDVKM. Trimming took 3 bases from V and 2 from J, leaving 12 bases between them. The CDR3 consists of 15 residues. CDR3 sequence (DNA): TGTGCCAGCAGTTTGCGAGCCGGGTACACAGATACGCAGTATTTT. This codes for CASSLRAGYTDTQYF. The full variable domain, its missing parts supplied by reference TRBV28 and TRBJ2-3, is DVKVTQSSRYLVKRTGEKVFLECVQDMDHENMFWYRQDPGLGLRLIYFSYDVKMKEKGDIPEGYSVSREKKERFSLILESASTNQTSMYLCASSLRAGYTDTQYFGPGTRLTVL.

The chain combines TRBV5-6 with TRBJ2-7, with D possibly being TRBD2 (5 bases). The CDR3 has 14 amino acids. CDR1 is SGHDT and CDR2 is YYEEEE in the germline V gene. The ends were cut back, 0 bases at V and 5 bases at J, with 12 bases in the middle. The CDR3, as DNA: TGTGCCAGCAGCTTGGGGACTGCGTTGGACGAGCAGTACTTC. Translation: CASSLGTALDEQYF.

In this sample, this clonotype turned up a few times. The CDR3 sequence is CASSLDGRIMNTEAFF. CDR3 nucleotides: TGTGCCAGCAGCTTAGATGGGCGGATAATGAACACTGAAGCTTTCTTT. The V gene is TRBV7-6, the J gene TRBJ1-1; D is undetermined. V was shortened by 1 base and J by 0 bases, with 12 bases between the two germline ends. There are 16 residues in the CDR3. Germline CDR1 SGHVS, CDR2 FNYEAQ.

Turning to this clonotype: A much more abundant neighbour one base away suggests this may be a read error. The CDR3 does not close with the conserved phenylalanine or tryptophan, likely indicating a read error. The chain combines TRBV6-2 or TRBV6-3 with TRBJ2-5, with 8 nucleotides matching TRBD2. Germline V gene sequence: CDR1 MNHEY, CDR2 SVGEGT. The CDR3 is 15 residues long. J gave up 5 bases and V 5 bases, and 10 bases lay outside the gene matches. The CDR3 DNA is TGTGCCAGCAGTCTGGCCCTAGCGGGTCGGGAGACCCAGTACCTC. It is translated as CASSLALAGRETQYL.

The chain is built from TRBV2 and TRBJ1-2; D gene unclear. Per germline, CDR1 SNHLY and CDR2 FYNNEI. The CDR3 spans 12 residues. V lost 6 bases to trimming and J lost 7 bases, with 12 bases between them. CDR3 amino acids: CASRRSMSGYTF. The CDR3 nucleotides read TGTGCCAGCAGAAGGAGTATGAGTGGCTACACCTTC.

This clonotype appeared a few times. CDR3 in amino acids: CAWSSGETQYF. CDR3 bases: TGTGCCTGGAGTAGCGGGGAGACCCAGTACTTC. V is TRBV30 and J is TRBJ2-5, with a weak D call TRBD2 (6 bases). The CDR3 consists of 11 residues. The germline gives CDR1 GTSNPN, CDR2 SVGIG (reference sequence). V lost 2 bases, J lost 5 bases, and 6 bases lay in between.

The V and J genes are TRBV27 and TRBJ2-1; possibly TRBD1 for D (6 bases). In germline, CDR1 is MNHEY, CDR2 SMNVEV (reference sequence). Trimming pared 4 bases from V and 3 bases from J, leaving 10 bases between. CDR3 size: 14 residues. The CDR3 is CASSSQGVYNEQFF. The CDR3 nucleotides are TGTGCCAGCAGTTCACAGGGCGTCTACAATGAGCAGTTCTTC.